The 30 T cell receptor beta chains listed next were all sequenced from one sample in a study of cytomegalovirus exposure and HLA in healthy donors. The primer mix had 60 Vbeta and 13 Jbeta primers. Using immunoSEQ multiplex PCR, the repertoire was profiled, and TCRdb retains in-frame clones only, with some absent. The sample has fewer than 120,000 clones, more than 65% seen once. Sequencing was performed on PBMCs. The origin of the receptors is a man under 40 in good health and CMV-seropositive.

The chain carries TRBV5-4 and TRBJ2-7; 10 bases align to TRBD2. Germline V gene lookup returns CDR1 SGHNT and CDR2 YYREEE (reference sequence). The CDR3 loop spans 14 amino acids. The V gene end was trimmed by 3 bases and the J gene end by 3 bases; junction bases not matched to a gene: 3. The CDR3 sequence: CASSSTSGVYEQYF. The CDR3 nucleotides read TGTGCCAGCAGCTCCACTAGCGGGGTCTACGAGCAGTACTTC.

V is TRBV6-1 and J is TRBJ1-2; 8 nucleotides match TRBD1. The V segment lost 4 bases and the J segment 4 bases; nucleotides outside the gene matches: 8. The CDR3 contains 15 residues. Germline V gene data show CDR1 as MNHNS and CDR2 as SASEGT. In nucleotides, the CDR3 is TGTGCCAGCAGTGTCCGGGACAGGTGGGGCTATGGCTACACCTTC. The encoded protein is CASSVRDRWGYGYTF.

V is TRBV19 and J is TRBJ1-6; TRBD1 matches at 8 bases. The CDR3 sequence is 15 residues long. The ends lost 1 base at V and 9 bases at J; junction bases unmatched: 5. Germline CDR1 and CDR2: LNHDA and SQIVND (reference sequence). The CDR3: CASSIAPQGGSPLHF. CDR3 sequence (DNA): TGTGCCAGTAGTATAGCACCACAGGGGGGTTCACCCCTCCACTTT.

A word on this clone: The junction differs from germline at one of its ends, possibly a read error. This CDR3 reads CASRLSPVQGGLSYEQYF. Written as DNA, the CDR3 is TGTGCCAGCAGATTATCTCCAGTACAGGGGGGCCTCTCCTACGAGCAGTACTTC. The rearrangement links TRBV27 to TRBJ2-7, with 8 positions matching TRBD1. The CDR3 is made up of 18 amino acids. Germline CDR1 reads MNHEY; CDR2 reads SMNVEV (reference sequence).

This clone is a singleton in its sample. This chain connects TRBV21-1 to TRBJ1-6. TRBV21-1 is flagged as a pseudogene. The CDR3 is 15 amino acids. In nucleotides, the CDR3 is TGTGCCAGCAGCTATAAACCTACGGAGAATTCACCCCTCCACTTT. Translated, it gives CASSYKPTENSPLHF.

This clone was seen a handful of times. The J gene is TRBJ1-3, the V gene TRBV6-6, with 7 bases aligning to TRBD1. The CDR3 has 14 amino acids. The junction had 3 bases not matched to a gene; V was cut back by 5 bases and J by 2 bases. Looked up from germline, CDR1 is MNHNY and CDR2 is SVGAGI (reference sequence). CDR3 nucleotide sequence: TGTGCCAGCAGTGACAGGGTGGCTGGAAACACCATATATTTT. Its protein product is CASSDRVAGNTIYF.

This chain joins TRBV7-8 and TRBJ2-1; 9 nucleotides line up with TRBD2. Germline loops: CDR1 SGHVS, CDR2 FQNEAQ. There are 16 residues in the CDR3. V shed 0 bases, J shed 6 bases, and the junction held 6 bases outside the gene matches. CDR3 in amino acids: CASSLAGGGAVNEQFF. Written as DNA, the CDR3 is TGTGCCAGCAGCTTAGCGGGCGGGGGGGCGGTCAATGAGCAGTTCTTC.

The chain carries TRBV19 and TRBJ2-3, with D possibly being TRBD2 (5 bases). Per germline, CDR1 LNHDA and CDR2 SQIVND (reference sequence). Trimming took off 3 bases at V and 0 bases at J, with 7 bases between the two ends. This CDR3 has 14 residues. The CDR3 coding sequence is TGTGCCAGTAGTATCGGCGGGAGCACAGATACGCAGTATTTT. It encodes CASSIGGSTDTQYF.

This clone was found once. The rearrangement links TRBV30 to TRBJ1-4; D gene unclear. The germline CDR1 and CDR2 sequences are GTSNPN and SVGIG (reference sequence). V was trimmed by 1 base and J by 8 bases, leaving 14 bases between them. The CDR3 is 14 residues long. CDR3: CAWSETRLEEKLFF. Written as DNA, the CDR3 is TGTGCCTGGAGTGAGACGAGGCTCGAGGAAAAACTGTTTTTT.

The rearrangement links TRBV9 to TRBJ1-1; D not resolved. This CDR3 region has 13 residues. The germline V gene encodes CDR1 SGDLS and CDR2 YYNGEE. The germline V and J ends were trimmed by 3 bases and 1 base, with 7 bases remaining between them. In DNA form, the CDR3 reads TGTGCCAGCAGCGAGCCCCGGAACACTGAAGCTTTCTTT. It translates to CASSEPRNTEAFF. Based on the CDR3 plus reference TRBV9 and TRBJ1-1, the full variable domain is DSGVTQTPKHLITATGQRVTLRCSPRSGDLSVYWYQQSLDQGLQFLIQYYNGEERAKGNILERFSAQQFPDLHSELNLSSLELGDSALYFCASSEPRNTEAFFGQGTRLTVV.

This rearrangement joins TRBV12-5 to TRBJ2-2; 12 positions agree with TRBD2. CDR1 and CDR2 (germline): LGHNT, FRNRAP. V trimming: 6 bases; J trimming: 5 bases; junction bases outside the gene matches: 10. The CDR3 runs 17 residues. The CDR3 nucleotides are TGTGCTAGTGGACCCCTTTATACTAGCGGGGGGACCGGGGAGCTGTTTTTT. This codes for CASGPLYTSGGTGELFF. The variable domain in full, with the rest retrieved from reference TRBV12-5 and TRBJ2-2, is DARVTQTPRHKVTEMGQEVTMRCQPILGHNTVFWYRQTMMQGLELLAYFRNRAPLDDSGMPKDRFSAEMPDATLATLKIQPSEPRDSAVYFCASGPLYTSGGTGELFFGEGSRLTVL.

As DNA, the CDR3 is TGCGCCAACCTGTCCGGGACAGGGAATGAAAAACTGTTTTTT. Protein: CANLSGTGNEKLFF. V gene TRBV5-1 combines with J gene TRBJ1-4; 9 bases match TRBD1. This CDR3 contains 14 residues. With 9 bases clipped from V and 5 bases from J, the junction kept 8 bases outside the gene matches. Germline V gene sequence: CDR1 SGHRS, CDR2 YFSETQ.

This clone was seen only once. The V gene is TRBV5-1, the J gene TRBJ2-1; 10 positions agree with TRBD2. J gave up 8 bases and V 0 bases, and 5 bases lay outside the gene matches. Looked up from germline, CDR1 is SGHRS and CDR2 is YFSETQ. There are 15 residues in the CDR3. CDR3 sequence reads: CASSLGLAGADEQFF. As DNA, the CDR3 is TGCGCCAGCAGCTTGGGGCTAGCGGGGGCGGATGAGCAGTTCTTC.

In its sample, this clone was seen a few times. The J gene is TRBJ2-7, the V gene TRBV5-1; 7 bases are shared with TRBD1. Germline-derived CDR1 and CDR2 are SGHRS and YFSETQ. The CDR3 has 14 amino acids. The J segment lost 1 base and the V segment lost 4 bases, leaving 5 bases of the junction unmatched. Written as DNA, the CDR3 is TGCGCCAGCAGCGGGGACAGTTTTTCCTACGAGCAGTACTTC. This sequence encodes CASSGDSFSYEQYF.

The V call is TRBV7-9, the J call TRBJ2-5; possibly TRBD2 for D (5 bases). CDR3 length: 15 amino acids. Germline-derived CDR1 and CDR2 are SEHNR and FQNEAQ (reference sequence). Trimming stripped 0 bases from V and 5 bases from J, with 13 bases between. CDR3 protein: CASSLAIGVVETQYF. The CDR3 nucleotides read TGTGCCAGCAGCTTAGCGATCGGGGTTGTGGAGACCCAGTACTTC.

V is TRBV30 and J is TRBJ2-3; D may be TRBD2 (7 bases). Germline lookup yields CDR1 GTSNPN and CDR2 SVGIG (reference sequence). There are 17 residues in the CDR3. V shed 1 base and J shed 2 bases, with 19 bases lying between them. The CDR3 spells CAWSEGEGGLLTDTQYF. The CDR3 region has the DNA TGTGCCTGGAGTGAAGGGGAGGGGGGCCTGCTCACAGATACGCAGTATTTT.

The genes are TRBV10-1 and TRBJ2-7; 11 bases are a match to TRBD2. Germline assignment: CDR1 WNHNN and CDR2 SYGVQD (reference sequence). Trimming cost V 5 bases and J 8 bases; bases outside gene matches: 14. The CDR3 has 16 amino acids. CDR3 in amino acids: CASSPTTSGGSLQQYF. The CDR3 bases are TGCGCCAGCAGTCCGACAACTAGCGGGGGAAGTTTACAGCAGTACTTC.

The CDR3 region has the DNA TGTGCCAGCAGCTTCGGAGGGGACACTGAAGCTTTCTTT. This encodes CASSFGGDTEAFF. The genes are TRBV7-2 and TRBJ1-1; TRBD1 is a possible D gene (5 bases). The CDR3 has 13 amino acids. Germline CDR1 and CDR2: SGHTA and FQGNSA. V dropped 3 bases and J dropped 3 bases, with 8 bases sitting between them.

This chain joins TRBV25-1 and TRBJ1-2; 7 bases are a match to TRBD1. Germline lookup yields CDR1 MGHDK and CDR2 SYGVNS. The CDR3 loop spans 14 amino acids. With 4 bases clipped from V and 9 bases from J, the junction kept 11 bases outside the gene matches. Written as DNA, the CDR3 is TGTGCCAGCAGTGCCGGGACAGCTGTGGGTCGCTACACCTTC. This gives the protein CASSAGTAVGRYTF.

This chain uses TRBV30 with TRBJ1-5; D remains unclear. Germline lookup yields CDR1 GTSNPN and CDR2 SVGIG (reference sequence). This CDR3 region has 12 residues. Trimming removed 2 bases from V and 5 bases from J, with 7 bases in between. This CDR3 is CAWSTDDQPQHF. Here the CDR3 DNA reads TGTGCCTGGAGTACAGACGATCAGCCCCAGCATTTT.

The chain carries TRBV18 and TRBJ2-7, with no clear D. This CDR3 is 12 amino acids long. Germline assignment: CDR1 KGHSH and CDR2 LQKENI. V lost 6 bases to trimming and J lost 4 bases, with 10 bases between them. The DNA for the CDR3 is TGTGCCAGCTCCCCCCAGAAGTACGAGCAGTACTTC. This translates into CASSPQKYEQYF.

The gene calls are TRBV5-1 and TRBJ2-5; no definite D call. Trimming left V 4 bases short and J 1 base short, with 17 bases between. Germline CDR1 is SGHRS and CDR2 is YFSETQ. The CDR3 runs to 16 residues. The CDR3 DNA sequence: TGCGCCAGCAGCACGACACCCGGCAGGCTCCAAGAGACCCAGTACTTC. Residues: CASSTTPGRLQETQYF.

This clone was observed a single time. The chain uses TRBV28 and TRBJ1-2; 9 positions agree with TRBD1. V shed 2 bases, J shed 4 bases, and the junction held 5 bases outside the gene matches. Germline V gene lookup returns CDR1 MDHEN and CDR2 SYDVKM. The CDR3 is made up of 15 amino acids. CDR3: CASSLGGQGGYGYTF. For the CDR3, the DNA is TGTGCCAGCAGTTTAGGGGGACAGGGAGGCTATGGCTACACCTTC.

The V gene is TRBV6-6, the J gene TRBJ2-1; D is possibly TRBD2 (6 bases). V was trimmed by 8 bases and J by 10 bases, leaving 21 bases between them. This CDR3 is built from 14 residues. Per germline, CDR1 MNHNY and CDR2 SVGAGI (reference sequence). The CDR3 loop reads CASRFVDREWEQFF. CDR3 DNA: TGTGCCAGCCGGTTCGTAGACCGGGAGTGGGAGCAGTTCTTC.

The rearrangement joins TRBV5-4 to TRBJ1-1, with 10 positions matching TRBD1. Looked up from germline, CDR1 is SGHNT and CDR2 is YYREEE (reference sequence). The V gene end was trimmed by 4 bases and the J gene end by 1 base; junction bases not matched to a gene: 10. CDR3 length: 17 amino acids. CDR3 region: CASSPGQGVRPNTEAFF. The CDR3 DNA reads TGTGCCAGCAGCCCCGGACAGGGGGTGCGCCCGAACACTGAAGCTTTCTTT. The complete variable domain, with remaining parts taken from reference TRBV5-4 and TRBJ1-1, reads ETGVTQSPTHLIKTRGQQVTLRCSSQSGHNTVSWYQQALGQGPQFIFQYYREEENGRGNFPPRFSGLQFPNYSSELNVNALELDDSALYLCASSPGQGVRPNTEAFFGQGTRLTVV.

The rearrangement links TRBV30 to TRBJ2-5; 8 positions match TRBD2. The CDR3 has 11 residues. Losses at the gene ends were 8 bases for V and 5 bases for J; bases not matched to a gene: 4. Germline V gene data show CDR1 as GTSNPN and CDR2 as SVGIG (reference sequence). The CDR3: CATSSGETQYF. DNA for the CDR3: TGTGCCACCTCTAGCGGGGAGACCCAGTACTTC. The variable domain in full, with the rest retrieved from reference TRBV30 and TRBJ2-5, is SQTIHQWPATLVQPVGSPLSLECTVEGTSNPNLYWYRQAAGRGLQLLFYSVGIGQISSEVPQNLSASRPQDRQFILSSKKLLLSDSGFYLCATSSGETQYFGPGTRLLVL.

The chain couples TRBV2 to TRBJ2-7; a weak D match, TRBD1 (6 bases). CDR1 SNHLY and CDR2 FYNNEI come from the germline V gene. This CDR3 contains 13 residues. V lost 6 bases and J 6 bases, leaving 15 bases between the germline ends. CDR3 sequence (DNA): TGTGCCAGCAGCTCACAGGGAGCTGTCGAGCAGTACTTC. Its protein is CASSSQGAVEQYF.

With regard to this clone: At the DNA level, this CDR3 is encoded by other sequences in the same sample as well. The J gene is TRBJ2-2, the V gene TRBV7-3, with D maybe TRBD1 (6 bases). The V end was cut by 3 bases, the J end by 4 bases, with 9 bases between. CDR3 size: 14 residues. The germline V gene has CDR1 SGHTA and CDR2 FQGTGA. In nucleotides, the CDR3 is TGTGCCAGCAGCTTGGGGGCCGGCACCGGGGAGCTGTTTTTT. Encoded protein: CASSLGAGTGELFF. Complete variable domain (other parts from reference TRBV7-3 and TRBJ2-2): GAGVSQTPSNKVTEKGKYVELRCDPISGHTALYWYRQSLGQGPEFLIYFQGTGAADDSGLPNDRFFAVRPEGSVSTLKIQRTERGDSAVYLCASSLGAGTGELFFGEGSRLTVL.

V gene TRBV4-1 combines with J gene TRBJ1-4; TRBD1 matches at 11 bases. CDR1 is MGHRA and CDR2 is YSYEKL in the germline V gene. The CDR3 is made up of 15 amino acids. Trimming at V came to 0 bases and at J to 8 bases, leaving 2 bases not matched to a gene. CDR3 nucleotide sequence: TGCGCCAGCAGCCAAGAGGGGACAGGGGGGGAAAAACTGTTTTTT. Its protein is CASSQEGTGGEKLFF.

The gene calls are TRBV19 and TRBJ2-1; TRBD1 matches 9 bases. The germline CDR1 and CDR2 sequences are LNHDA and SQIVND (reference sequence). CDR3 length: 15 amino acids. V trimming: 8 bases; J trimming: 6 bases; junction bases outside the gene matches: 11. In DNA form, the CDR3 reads TGTGCCAGTCGTCCGGGACAGGGAAAGTCCAATGAGCAGTTCTTC. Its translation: CASRPGQGKSNEQFF.